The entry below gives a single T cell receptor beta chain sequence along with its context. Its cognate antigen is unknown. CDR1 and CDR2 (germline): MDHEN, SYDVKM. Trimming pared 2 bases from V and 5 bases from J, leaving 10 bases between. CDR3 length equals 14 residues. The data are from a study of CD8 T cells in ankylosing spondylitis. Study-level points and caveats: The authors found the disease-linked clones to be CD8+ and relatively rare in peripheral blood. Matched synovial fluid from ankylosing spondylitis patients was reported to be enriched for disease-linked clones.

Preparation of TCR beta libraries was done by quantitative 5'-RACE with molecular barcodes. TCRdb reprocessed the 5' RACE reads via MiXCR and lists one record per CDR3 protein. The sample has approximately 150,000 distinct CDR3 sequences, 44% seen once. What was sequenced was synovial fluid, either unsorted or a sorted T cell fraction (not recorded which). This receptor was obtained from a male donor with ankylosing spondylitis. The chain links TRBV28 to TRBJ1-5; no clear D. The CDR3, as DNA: TGTGCCAGCAGTTTACGGACGGAGTATCAGCCCCAGCATTTT. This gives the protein CASSLRTEYQPQHF.